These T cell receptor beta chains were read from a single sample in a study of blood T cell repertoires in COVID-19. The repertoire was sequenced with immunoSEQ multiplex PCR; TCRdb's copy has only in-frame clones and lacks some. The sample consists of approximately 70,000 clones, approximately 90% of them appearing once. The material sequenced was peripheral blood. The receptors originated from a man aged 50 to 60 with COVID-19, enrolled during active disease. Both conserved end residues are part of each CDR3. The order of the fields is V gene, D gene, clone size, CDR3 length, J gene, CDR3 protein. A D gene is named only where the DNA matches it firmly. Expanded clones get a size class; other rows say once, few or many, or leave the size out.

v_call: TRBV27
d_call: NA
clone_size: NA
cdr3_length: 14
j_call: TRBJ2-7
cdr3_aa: CASSFGGSGYEQYF

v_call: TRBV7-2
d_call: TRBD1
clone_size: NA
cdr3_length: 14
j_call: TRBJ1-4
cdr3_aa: CASSSQGQGEKLFF

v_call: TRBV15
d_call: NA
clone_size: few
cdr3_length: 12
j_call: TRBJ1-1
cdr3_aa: CATSNKNTEAFF

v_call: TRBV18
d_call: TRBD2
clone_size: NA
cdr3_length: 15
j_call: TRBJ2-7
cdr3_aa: CASSSIAGALYEQYF

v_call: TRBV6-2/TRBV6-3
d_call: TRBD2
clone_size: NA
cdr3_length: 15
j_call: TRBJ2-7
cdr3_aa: CASSSWTSGRAQQYF

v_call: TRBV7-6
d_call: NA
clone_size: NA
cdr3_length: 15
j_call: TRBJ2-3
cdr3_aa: CASKGSGSAADTQYF

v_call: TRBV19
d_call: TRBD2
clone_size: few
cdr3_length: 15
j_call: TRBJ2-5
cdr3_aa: CASSSSGGPQETQYF

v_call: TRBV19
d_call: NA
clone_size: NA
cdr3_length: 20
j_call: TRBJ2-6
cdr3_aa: CASSLEGTDLIPSGANVLTF

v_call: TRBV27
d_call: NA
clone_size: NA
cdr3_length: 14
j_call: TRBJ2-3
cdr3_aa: CASTSIRGTDTQYF

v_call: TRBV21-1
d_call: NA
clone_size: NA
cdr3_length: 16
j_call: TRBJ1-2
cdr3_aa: CASSADEETGVHGYTF

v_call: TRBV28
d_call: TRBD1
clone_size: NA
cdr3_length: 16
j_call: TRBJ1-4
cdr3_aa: CASSPRNRGLGEKLFF

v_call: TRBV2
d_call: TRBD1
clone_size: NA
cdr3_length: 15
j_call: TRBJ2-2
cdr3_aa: CASSWDRVNTGELFF

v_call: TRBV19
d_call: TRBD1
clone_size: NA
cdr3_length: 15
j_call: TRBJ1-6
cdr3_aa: CASSAGQVRNSPLHF

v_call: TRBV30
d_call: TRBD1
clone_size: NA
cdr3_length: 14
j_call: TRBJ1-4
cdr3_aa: CAWSRGQGGQKLFF

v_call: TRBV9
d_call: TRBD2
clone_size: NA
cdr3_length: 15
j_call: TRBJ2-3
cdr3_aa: CASSVSAGGTDTQYF

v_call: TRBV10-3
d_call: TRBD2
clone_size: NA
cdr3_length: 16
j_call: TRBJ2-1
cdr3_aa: CAISDSGLAGYNEQFF

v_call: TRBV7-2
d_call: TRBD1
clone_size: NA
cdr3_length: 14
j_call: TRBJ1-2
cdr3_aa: CASSSRQGARGYTF

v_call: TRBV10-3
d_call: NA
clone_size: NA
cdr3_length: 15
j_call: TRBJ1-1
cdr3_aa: CAISEGGGGNTEAFF

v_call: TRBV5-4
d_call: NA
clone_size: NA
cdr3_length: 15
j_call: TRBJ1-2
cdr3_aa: CASSSTAGGSYGYTF

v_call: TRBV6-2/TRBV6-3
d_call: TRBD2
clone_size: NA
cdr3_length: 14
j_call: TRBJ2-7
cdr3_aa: CASSYTAGGFEQYF

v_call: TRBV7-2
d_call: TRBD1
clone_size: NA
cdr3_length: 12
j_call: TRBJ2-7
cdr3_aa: CASTGGRDEQYF

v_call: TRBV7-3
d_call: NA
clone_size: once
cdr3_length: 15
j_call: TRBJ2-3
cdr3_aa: CASSEQAGSGDTQYF

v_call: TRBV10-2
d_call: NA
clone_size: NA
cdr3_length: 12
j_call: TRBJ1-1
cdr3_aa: CASSEVGREAFF

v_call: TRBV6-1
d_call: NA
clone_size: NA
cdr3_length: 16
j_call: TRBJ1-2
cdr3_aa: CASSEAVQGRLLGYTF

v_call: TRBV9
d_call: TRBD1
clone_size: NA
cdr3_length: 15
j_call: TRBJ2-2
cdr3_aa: CASSPRTGGTGELFF

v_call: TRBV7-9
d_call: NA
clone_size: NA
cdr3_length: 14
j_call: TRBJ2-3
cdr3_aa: CASSFYPRADTQYF

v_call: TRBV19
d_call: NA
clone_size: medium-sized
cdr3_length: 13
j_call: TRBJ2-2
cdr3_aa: CASSQSNTGELFF

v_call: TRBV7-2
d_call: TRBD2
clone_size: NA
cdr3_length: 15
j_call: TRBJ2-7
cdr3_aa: CASSLMGTSGYEQYF

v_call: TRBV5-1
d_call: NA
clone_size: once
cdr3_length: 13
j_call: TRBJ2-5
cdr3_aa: CASSLVLQETQYF

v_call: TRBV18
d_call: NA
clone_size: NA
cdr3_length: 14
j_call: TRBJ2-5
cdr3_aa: CASSPMVRGETQYF

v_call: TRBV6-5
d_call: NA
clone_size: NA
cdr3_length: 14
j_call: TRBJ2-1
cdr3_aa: CASSYSLAGYEQFF

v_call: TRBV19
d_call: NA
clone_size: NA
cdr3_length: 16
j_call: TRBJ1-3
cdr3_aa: CASSIALLSSGNTIYF

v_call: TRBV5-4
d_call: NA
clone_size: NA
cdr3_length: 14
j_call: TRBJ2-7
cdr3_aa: CASSPYLGNYEQYF